The clone carrying this T cell receptor beta chain was seen many times. The sample comes from a study of T cells in Graves' hyperthyroidism and ophthalmopathy. Amplified TCR beta CDR3 regions derived from RNA transcripts. A set of HTBI primers served as the primers for a first-round RT-PCR of the TCR CDR3. TCRdb re-called the multiplex PCR reads through MiXCR, storing one row per CDR3 protein. The sample records under 550,000 distinct CDR3 sequences, 12% to 15% being singletons. The CDR3 has 20 residues. After removal of 4 bases from V and 2 bases from J, the junction contained 19 bases not matched to a gene. The germline CDR1 and CDR2 sequences are MNHNS and SASEGT.

The chain employs TRBV6-1 and TRBJ1-5, with 8 bases fitting TRBD1. The source material was blood. This sequence originates from a woman in her late teens or twenties with Graves' hyperthyroidism. The CDR3 spells CASSVGSGTGRPIGNQPQHF. The CDR3 coding sequence is TGTGCCAGCAGTGTTGGATCCGGGACAGGTCGACCCATCGGCAATCAGCCCCAGCATTTT.